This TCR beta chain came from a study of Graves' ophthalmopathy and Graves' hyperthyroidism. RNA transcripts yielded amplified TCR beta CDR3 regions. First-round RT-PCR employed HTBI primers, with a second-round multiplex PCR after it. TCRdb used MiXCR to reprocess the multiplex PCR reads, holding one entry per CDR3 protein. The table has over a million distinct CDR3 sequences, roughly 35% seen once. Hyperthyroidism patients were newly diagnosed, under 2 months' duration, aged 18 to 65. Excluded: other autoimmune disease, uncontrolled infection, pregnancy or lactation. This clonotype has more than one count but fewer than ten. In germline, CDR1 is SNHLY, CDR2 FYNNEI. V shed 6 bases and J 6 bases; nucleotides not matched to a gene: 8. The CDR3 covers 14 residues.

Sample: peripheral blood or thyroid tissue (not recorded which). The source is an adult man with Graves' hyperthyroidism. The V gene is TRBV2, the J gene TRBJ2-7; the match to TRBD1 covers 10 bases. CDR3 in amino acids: CASRRTGGPLEQYF. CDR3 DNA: TGTGCCAGCAGGAGGACAGGGGGGCCCCTCGAGCAGTACTTC.